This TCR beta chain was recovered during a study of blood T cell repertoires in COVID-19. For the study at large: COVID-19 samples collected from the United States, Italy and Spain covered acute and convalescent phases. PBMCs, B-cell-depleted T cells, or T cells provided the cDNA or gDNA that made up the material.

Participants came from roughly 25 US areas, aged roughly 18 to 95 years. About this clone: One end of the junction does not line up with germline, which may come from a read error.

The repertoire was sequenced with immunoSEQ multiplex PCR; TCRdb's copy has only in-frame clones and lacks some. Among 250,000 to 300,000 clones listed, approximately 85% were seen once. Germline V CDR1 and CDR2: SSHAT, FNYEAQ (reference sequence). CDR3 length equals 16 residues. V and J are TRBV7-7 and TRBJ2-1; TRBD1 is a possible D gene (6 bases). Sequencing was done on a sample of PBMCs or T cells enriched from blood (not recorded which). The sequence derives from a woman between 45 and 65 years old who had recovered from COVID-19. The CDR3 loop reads CASSLVRVDSPNEQFF. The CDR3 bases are TGTGCTAGCAGCTTAGTCAGGGTGGACAGTCCCAATGAGCAGTTCTTC. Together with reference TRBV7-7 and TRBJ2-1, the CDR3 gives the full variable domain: GAGVSQSPRYKVTKRGQDVTLRCDPISSHATLYWYQQALGQGPEFLTYFNYEAQPDKSGLPSDRFSAERPEGSISTLTIQRTEQRDSAMYRCASSLVRVDSPNEQFFGPGTRLTVL.